The next 20 T cell receptor beta chains were all read from a single sample in a study of T cells in Graves' hyperthyroidism and ophthalmopathy. TCR beta CDR3 regions were amplified from RNA transcripts. HTBI primers drove first-round RT-PCR of the TCR CDR3. A single record per CDR3 protein comes from TCRdb applying MiXCR to the multiplex PCR reads. The table shows 350,000 or so distinct CDR3 sequences, with over 15% occurring only once. Sample: blood. These receptor sequences come from a woman between 35 and 50 years old with Graves' ophthalmopathy.

This clonotype was seen only a few times. V is TRBV20-1 and J is TRBJ1-1; D call uncertain. Germline V lookup: CDR1 DFQATT, CDR2 SNEGSKA (reference sequence). The V gene lost 0 bases and the J gene lost 2 bases, with 16 bases spanning the gap. The CDR3 covers 16 residues. In nucleotides, the CDR3 is TGCAGTGCTAGAGATTTTCACAAGCCTACCAACACTGAAGCTTTCTTT. Residues: CSARDFHKPTNTEAFF.

This clonotype was found many times. The rearrangement links TRBV7-2 to TRBJ2-5; TRBD2 aligns across 9 bases. Germline values: CDR1 SGHTA, CDR2 FQGNSA. V trimming: 3 bases; J trimming: 5 bases; junction bases outside the gene matches: 7. The CDR3 length is 15 residues. CDR3: CASSFVGGRVETQYF. The CDR3 DNA reads TGTGCCAGCAGCTTTGTTGGCGGGAGGGTGGAGACCCAGTACTTC.

The CDR3, as DNA: TGCAGCCTCGGGACAGCGGGGCATAACTATGGCTACACCTTC. This translates into CSLGTAGHNYGYTF. The rearrangement joins TRBV29-1 to TRBJ1-2, with 7 bases aligning to TRBD1. CDR1 SQVTM and CDR2 ANQGSEA come from the germline V gene. The CDR3 runs 14 residues. The J segment lost 1 base and the V segment lost 8 bases, leaving 10 bases of the junction unmatched.

This clonotype has at least ten counts. This chain uses TRBV12-3 or TRBV12-4 with TRBJ2-2; D is unresolved. The CDR3 length is 14 residues. V dropped 4 bases and J dropped 1 base, with 7 bases sitting between them. CDR3 bases: TGTGCCAGCAGTTGGAAAAGGAACACCGGGGAGCTGTTTTTT. It specifies CASSWKRNTGELFF.

This clonotype was seen ten or more times. The chain couples TRBV27 to TRBJ1-2; D remains unclear. The CDR3 has 12 amino acids. Germline V gene lookup returns CDR1 MNHEY and CDR2 SMNVEV (reference sequence). V was clipped by 5 bases and J by 0 bases, with 4 bases between them. As DNA, the CDR3 is TGTGCCAGCAGTCCCACTAACTATGGCTACACCTTC. It codes for CASSPTNYGYTF.

At least ten counts were recorded for this clonotype. The rearrangement uses TRBV6-1 and TRBJ2-7; the D is unclear. Between the trimmed V and J ends, which lost 2 bases and 6 bases, there was a span of 11 bases. CDR1 is MNHNS, CDR2 SASEGT, per germline. The CDR3 is made up of 13 amino acids. CDR3 nucleotides: TGTGCCAGCAGTGAATCTAAGGTGGGCGAGCAGTACTTC. It is translated as CASSESKVGEQYF.

At least ten counts were recorded for this clonotype. The gene calls are TRBV12-3 or TRBV12-4 and TRBJ1-2, with unresolved D. The CDR3 contains 12 residues. V was clipped by 3 bases and J by 2 bases, with 4 bases between them. CDR3 nucleotides: TGTGCCAGCAGTTTTTCCAACTATGGCTACACCTTC. It specifies CASSFSNYGYTF.

The sample holds many counts of this clonotype. The gene calls are TRBV4-1 and TRBJ1-1; weak D call: TRBD1 (6 bases). Germline CDR1 and CDR2: MGHRA and YSYEKL. CDR3 length equals 16 residues. V was clipped by 1 base and J by 4 bases, with 16 bases between them. CDR3 loop: CASSQVLTRGPTEAFF. The CDR3, as DNA: TGCGCCAGCAGCCAAGTCCTGACCAGGGGACCCACTGAAGCTTTCTTT.

This clonotype occurred many times. This chain joins TRBV28 and TRBJ2-5, with D possibly being TRBD1 (6 bases). The germline CDR1 and CDR2 sequences are MDHEN and SYDVKM. The ends were cut back, 5 bases at V and 1 base at J, with 11 bases in the middle. The CDR3 has 14 residues. The CDR3, as DNA: TGTGCCAGCAGTCCCACAGGGTTCCAAGAGACCCAGTACTTC. Translating it yields CASSPTGFQETQYF. Combining the CDR3 with reference TRBV28 and TRBJ2-5 gives the whole variable domain DVKVTQSSRYLVKRTGEKVFLECVQDMDHENMFWYRQDPGLGLRLIYFSYDVKMKEKGDIPEGYSVSREKKERFSLILESASTNQTSMYLCASSPTGFQETQYFGPGTRLLVL.

This clonotype came up many times. The chain carries TRBV7-8 and TRBJ1-2; 9 bases are shared with TRBD1. CDR3 length equals 15 residues. The trim removed 3 bases at V and 7 bases at J, leaving 9 bases unmatched. The V gene's germline CDR1 is SGHVS and CDR2 FQNEAQ. This chain's CDR3 is CASSFGGDRAIGYTF. The CDR3 nucleotides read TGTGCCAGCAGCTTCGGGGGGGACAGGGCTATTGGCTACACCTTC.

This clonotype was seen ten or more times. V and J are TRBV30 and TRBJ1-1; no clear D. CDR1 is GTSNPN and CDR2 is SVGIG in the germline V gene (reference sequence). This CDR3 is 15 amino acids long. V was trimmed by 2 bases and J by 2 bases, leaving 15 bases between them. The CDR3 spells CAWSSRLTGNTEAFF. CDR3 sequence (DNA): TGTGCCTGGAGTTCAAGATTGACGGGAAACACTGAAGCTTTCTTT.

This clonotype was observed many times. The chain links TRBV29-1 to TRBJ1-2; perhaps TRBD1 as D (5 bases). The CDR3 has 12 residues. The V gene's germline CDR1 is SQVTM and CDR2 ANQGSEA. Trimming left V 3 bases short and J 8 bases short, with 13 bases between. DNA of the CDR3: TGCAGCGTTGAGGGACCCTCCGGGGGCTACACCTTC. Encoded protein: CSVEGPSGGYTF.

This clonotype was counted at least ten times. This sequence joins TRBV7-8 and TRBJ2-7; the D gene is possibly TRBD2 (5 bases). V lost 1 base and J lost 3, with 10 bases in between. Germline-derived CDR1 and CDR2 are SGHVS and FQNEAQ. This CDR3 has 14 residues. CDR3 sequence (DNA): TGTGCCAGCAGCTTAGATCTACGGGACTACGAGCAGTACTTC. This encodes CASSLDLRDYEQYF.

This clonotype showed up many times. The V and J genes are TRBV29-1 and TRBJ1-1; TRBD1 matches 10 bases. This CDR3 contains 15 residues. Germline V gives CDR1 SQVTM, CDR2 ANQGSEA. Losses at the gene ends were 4 bases for V and 0 bases for J; bases not matched to a gene: 5. The CDR3 reads CSVGDRGRLNTEAFF. CDR3 coding DNA: TGCAGCGTTGGAGACAGGGGGCGACTGAACACTGAAGCTTTCTTT.

This clonotype appeared many times. This rearrangement joins TRBV19 to TRBJ2-2, with no clear D. The V end was cut by 3 bases, the J end by 7 bases, with 6 bases between. CDR1 LNHDA and CDR2 SQIVND come from the germline V gene (reference sequence). The CDR3 is 12 residues long. The CDR3 DNA is TGTGCCAGTAGTATTCAGCTCGGGGAGCTGTTTTTT. Protein: CASSIQLGELFF. Drawing the rest from reference TRBV19 and TRBJ2-2, the complete variable domain is DGGITQSPKYLFRKEGQNVTLSCEQNLNHDAMYWYRQDPGQGLRLIYYSQIVNDFQKGDIAEGYSVSREKKESFPLTVTSAQKNPTAFYLCASSIQLGELFFGEGSRLTVL.

The sample holds many counts of this clonotype. The chain couples TRBV28 to TRBJ2-5; TRBD1 might be the D (6 bases). Germline V gene data show CDR1 as MDHEN and CDR2 as SYDVKM. The CDR3 has 14 residues. V was pared by 4 bases and J by 5 bases, with 14 bases between. The CDR3 bases are TGTGCCAGCAGTTCGACAGTCCAGGGGGAGACCCAGTACTTC. Its translation: CASSSTVQGETQYF.

This clonotype was detected ten times or more. The V gene is TRBV2, the J gene TRBJ1-1, with D unresolved. CDR1 is SNHLY, CDR2 FYNNEI, per germline. The CDR3 has 12 residues. V was clipped by 8 bases and J by 5 bases, with 12 bases between them. The CDR3 DNA sequence: TGTGCCAGCCTGCAGGTAGGGACTGAAGCTTTCTTT. Its protein is CASLQVGTEAFF.

The sample holds a few counts of this clonotype. This chain connects TRBV3-1 to TRBJ1-3; weak D call: TRBD1 (5 bases). The CDR3 is made up of 16 amino acids. With 4 bases removed from V and 4 bases from J, the gap between germline ends came to 17 bases. The germline V gene has CDR1 LGHDT and CDR2 YNNKEL (reference sequence). The CDR3 nucleotides are TGTGCCAGCAGCCTCCGACAGCCCCGTAGGGGAAACACCATATATTTT. Its protein product is CASSLRQPRRGNTIYF.

This clonotype was recorded many times. V and J are TRBV28 and TRBJ2-5; TRBD2 is a possible D gene (5 bases). Trimming shortened V by 6 bases and J by 5 bases, and 13 bases separated the two germline ends. This CDR3 has 13 residues. Germline V lookup: CDR1 MDHEN, CDR2 SYDVKM. The CDR3: CASSRGGGETQYF. For the CDR3, the DNA is TGTGCCAGCAGCCGCGGAGGCGGGGAGACCCAGTACTTC.

This clonotype was counted many times. The chain has TRBV19 and TRBJ2-3; D is perhaps TRBD2 (6 bases). This CDR3 region has 16 residues. Germline V lookup: CDR1 LNHDA, CDR2 SQIVND (reference sequence). V lost 5 bases, J lost 5 bases, and 20 bases lay in between. The CDR3 reads CASSPASARTEDTQYF. CDR3 bases: TGTGCCAGTAGTCCCGCTAGCGCGAGAACAGAAGATACGCAGTATTTT.